This entry lists 22 T cell receptor beta chains sequenced from one sample in a study of T and B cells in COVID-19 patients (dated by TCRdb to about 2020). Reads for this sample came from an Illumina MiSeq. Multiplex PCR with BIOMED2 TRB-A/B primer pools was used to amplify TRB rearrangements. TCRdb took the public reads, trimmed them with fastp at Q25, ran MiXCR for clone calling and kept in-frame beta chains. Each record represents a unique CDR3 protein, reported with the most common genes and DNA among its rows. Here the sample has about 5,300 distinct CDR3 sequences; roughly 23% occur a single time. Together, the top ten hold under 4% of the sample. Genomic DNA extracted from blood was used in amounts of about 250-500 ng for amplification of TRB repertoires. Sequenced sample: blood. The source is a human donor with active COVID-19.

In its sample, this clonotype ranks as medium-sized (0.01 to 0.1%). This sequence joins TRBV6-1 and TRBJ2-6; no reliable D call. The length of the CDR3 is 14 residues. CDR1 MNHNS and CDR2 SASEGT come from the germline V gene. CDR3 in amino acids: CACRLPTGANVLTF. The DNA of the CDR3 is TGTGCGTGCAGGCTTCCGACAGGGGCCAACGTCCTGACTTTC.

This chain links TRBV19 with TRBJ2-1, with 12 bases identical to TRBD2. Trimming took 6 bases from V and 4 from J; bases not matched to a gene: 10. Germline CDR1 and CDR2: LNHDA and SQIVND (reference sequence). CDR3 length equals 17 residues. The CDR3 spells CASRPSFLAGGYNEQFF. The CDR3 bases are TGTGCCAGTAGGCCGTCCTTTCTAGCGGGAGGGTACAATGAGCAGTTCTTC. Combining the CDR3 with reference TRBV19 and TRBJ2-1 gives the whole variable domain DGGITQSPKYLFRKEGQNVTLSCEQNLNHDAMYWYRQDPGQGLRLIYYSQIVNDFQKGDIAEGYSVSREKKESFPLTVTSAQKNPTAFYLCASRPSFLAGGYNEQFFGPGTRLTVL.

This clonotype ranks as large. V usage is TRBV19 and J usage is TRBJ2-2; TRBD1 might be the D (5 bases). There are 16 residues in the CDR3. V lost 0 bases and J lost 5, with 13 bases in between. Germline values: CDR1 LNHDA, CDR2 SQIVND (reference sequence). CDR3 nucleotides: TGTGCCAGTAGTATAGATATGGCAGGGCGTACCGGGGAGCTGTTTTTT. Protein product: CASSIDMAGRTGELFF.

By frequency in the sample, this clonotype is medium-sized. V and J are TRBV19 and TRBJ1-5; TRBD1 aligns across 8 bases. J was trimmed by 6 bases and V by 4 bases; bases with no gene match: 11. The CDR3 sequence is 16 residues long. Germline lookup yields CDR1 LNHDA and CDR2 SQIVND (reference sequence). In nucleotides, the CDR3 is TGTGCCAGTAGTACATTGGGGACAGGTGGGGGTCAGCCCCAGCATTTT. Protein product: CASSTLGTGGGQPQHF.

This clonotype was counted between two and nine times. The J gene is TRBJ1-2, the V gene TRBV6-5; D gene ambiguous. Germline V gene data show CDR1 as MNHEY and CDR2 as SVGAGI. Trimming pared 2 bases from V and 6 bases from J, leaving 4 bases between. The CDR3 totals 11 residues. CDR3 nucleotides: TGTGCCAGCAGTTACCAAAATGGCTACACCTTC. It translates to CASSYQNGYTF.

The CDR3 loop reads CASSPNLDSYSGANVLTF. The DNA of the CDR3 is TGTGCCAGCAGCCCCAACCTGGACAGTTACTCTGGGGCCAACGTCCTGACTTTC. The chain links TRBV7-9 to TRBJ2-6; the D gene is possibly TRBD1 (6 bases). Germline loops: CDR1 SEHNR, CDR2 FQNEAQ (reference sequence). V was cut by 5 bases and J by 0 bases, with 17 bases left in between. This CDR3 comprises 18 residues. Looking up the rest from reference TRBV7-9 and TRBJ2-6 gives the full variable domain: DTGVSQNPRHKITKRGQNVTFRCDPISEHNRLYWYRQTLGQGPEFLTYFQNEAQLEKSRLLSDRFSAERPKGSFSTLEIQRTEQGDSAMYLCASSPNLDSYSGANVLTFGAGSRLTVL.

This chain links TRBV7-9 with TRBJ2-1, with 7 bases that match TRBD2. The V gene's germline CDR1 is SEHNR and CDR2 FQNEAQ (reference sequence). CDR3 size: 16 residues. V lost 2 bases to trimming and J lost 3 bases; unmatched junction nucleotides: 7. The CDR3 loop is CASSLSGGRSYNEQFF. The CDR3 DNA reads as TGTGCCAGCAGCTTATCGGGCGGGAGAAGCTACAATGAGCAGTTCTTC.

This clonotype is medium-sized. The J gene is TRBJ1-1, the V gene TRBV19; D is uncertain. The CDR3 has 13 residues. Germline values: CDR1 LNHDA, CDR2 SQIVND (reference sequence). V was trimmed by 8 bases and J by 6 bases, leaving 16 bases between them. The CDR3 nucleotides are TGTGCCAGTGAAGGGCGTCTTGAGGCTGAAGCTTTCTTT. Amino acids: CASEGRLEAEAFF.

By share, this clonotype counts as medium-sized (0.01 to 0.1%). V usage is TRBV6-2 or TRBV6-3 and J usage is TRBJ1-5, with D perhaps TRBD1 (5 bases). The CDR3 extends over 16 amino acids. Trimming cost V 0 bases and J 6 bases, with 15 bases left between them. Germline lookup yields CDR1 MNHEY and CDR2 SVGEGT. CDR3 protein: CASSYSIGEGTQPQHF. CDR3 nucleotides: TGTGCCAGCAGTTACTCGATCGGAGAGGGGACTCAGCCCCAGCATTTT.

Relative to its sample, this clonotype is medium-sized (0.01 to 0.1%). This rearrangement joins TRBV12-3 or TRBV12-4 to TRBJ2-3, with 9 nucleotides matching TRBD2. V trimming: 5 bases; J trimming: 5 bases; junction bases outside the gene matches: 11. The CDR3 covers 16 residues. This chain's CDR3 is CASSQLAGGPRDTQYF. The CDR3 nucleotides read TGTGCCAGCAGTCAACTCGCGGGGGGGCCAAGAGATACGCAGTATTTT.

The chain recombines TRBV18 with TRBJ2-1; D unresolved. This CDR3 contains 17 residues. Trimming took off 1 base at V and 7 bases at J, with 20 bases between the two ends. Germline V gene lookup returns CDR1 KGHSH and CDR2 LQKENI. CDR3 residues: CASSPQGRSNPKNEQFF. CDR3 nucleotide sequence: TGTGCCAGCTCACCACAAGGACGGTCGAACCCGAAGAATGAGCAGTTCTTC.

This clonotype was observed a few times. The chain employs TRBV28 and TRBJ2-1; TRBD2 matches 8 bases. CDR1 is MDHEN and CDR2 is SYDVKM in the germline V gene. V dropped 5 bases and J dropped 7; count of bases not matched to a gene: 13. The CDR3 has 16 residues. In DNA, the CDR3 is TGTGCCAGCAGTCATCGTCTGGCGGGAGGAATTAATGAGCAGTTCTTC. Translated, it gives CASSHRLAGGINEQFF.

In its sample, this clonotype ranks as medium-sized. This chain connects TRBV5-3 to TRBJ2-1; 7 bases are shared with TRBD2. TRBV5-3 is classed as an ORF, of uncertain function. CDR3 length: 16 amino acids. V was pared by 0 bases and J by 5 bases, with 8 bases of the junction left unmatched. CDR3 residues: CARSLERTRNHNEQFF. The CDR3 DNA reads as TGTGCCAGAAGCTTGGAACGGACTAGGAACCACAATGAGCAGTTCTTC.

This clonotype is large in the sample. The J gene is TRBJ2-2, the V gene TRBV19, with 9 bases fitting TRBD2. With 3 bases clipped from V and 4 bases from J, the junction kept 3 bases outside the gene matches. CDR1 and CDR2 from the germline V gene are LNHDA and SQIVND (reference sequence). There are 15 residues in the CDR3. The CDR3 DNA is TGTGCCAGTAGTATGGCTAGCGGGACCACCGGGGAGCTGTTTTTT. Amino acid sequence: CASSMASGTTGELFF.

This clonotype counts as medium-sized. The J gene is TRBJ1-1, the V gene TRBV19, with D uncertain. The CDR3 has 15 residues. Trimming removed 5 bases from V and 0 bases from J, with 13 bases in between. Germline V CDR1 and CDR2: LNHDA, SQIVND (reference sequence). The CDR3 is CASSRHPGMNTEAFF. In nucleotides, the CDR3 is TGTGCCAGTAGTCGTCATCCGGGGATGAACACTGAAGCTTTCTTT. The full variable domain, its missing parts supplied by reference TRBV19 and TRBJ1-1, is DGGITQSPKYLFRKEGQNVTLSCEQNLNHDAMYWYRQDPGQGLRLIYYSQIVNDFQKGDIAEGYSVSREKKESFPLTVTSAQKNPTAFYLCASSRHPGMNTEAFFGQGTRLTVV.

This clonotype is medium-sized within its sample. For the CDR3, the DNA is TGTGCCAGCATCATGGACAGGCAACGCAACGAGCAGTACTTC. Translated: CASIMDRQRNEQYF. V usage is TRBV6-1 and J usage is TRBJ2-7; 7 bases are shared with TRBD1. The J segment lost 5 bases and the V segment lost 7 bases, leaving 11 bases of the junction unmatched. Germline values: CDR1 MNHNS, CDR2 SASEGT. The CDR3 runs 14 residues.

This sequence joins TRBV7-2 and TRBJ1-3; no clear D. Trimming removed 5 bases at V and 0 bases at J, with 11 bases between. The CDR3 runs 15 residues. Germline CDR1 SGHTA, CDR2 FQGNSA. CDR3 sequence reads: CASSQDPSSGNTIYF. The CDR3 DNA sequence: TGTGCCAGCAGCCAAGATCCCAGCTCTGGAAACACCATATATTTT.

This clonotype has ten or more counts. The V call is TRBV15, the J call TRBJ1-5; D remains unclear. Per the germline V gene, CDR1 is LNHNV and CDR2 is YYDKDF (reference sequence). CDR3 size: 17 residues. Deletions cut 3 bases from V and 4 bases from J, with 19 bases between. The DNA for the CDR3 is TGTGCCACCAGCAGGGATAACCCGGCAGGAGGGAATCAGCCCCAGCATTTT. Protein sequence: CATSRDNPAGGNQPQHF.

This clonotype occurred many times. This sequence joins TRBV6-2 or TRBV6-3 and TRBJ2-5; weak D call: TRBD1 (6 bases). This CDR3 region has 15 residues. Per the germline V gene, CDR1 is MNHEY and CDR2 is SVGEGT. Trimming left V 4 bases short and J 4 bases short, with 16 bases between. In DNA, the CDR3 is TGTGCCAGCAGTTCGCCTTCAGGGGTTCTAGAGACCCAGTACTTC. Protein sequence: CASSSPSGVLETQYF.

By sample share, this clonotype is medium-sized (0.01 to 0.1%). The chain joins TRBV6-2 or TRBV6-3 to TRBJ2-2; 8 bases fit TRBD2. The V segment lost 8 bases and the J segment 7 bases; nucleotides outside the gene matches: 18. Germline CDR1 MNHEY, CDR2 SVGEGT. This CDR3 is built from 17 residues. CDR3 residues: CASVPDPAGVTIGELFF. In nucleotides, the CDR3 is TGTGCCAGCGTCCCCGACCCAGCGGGGGTAACGATCGGGGAGCTGTTTTTT.

This clonotype qualifies as medium-sized. The CDR3: CATTPARAGSYEQYF. In DNA, the CDR3 is TGTGCCACCACCCCCGCCAGGGCAGGATCCTACGAGCAGTACTTC. This chain connects TRBV10-3 to TRBJ2-7; D is perhaps TRBD1 (5 bases). The CDR3 runs 15 residues. The germline V and J ends were trimmed by 10 bases and 1 base, with 20 bases remaining between them. Germline V lookup: CDR1 ENHRY, CDR2 SYGVKD.

This clonotype is classed as medium-sized. The V gene is TRBV27, the J gene TRBJ1-4; 8 bases match TRBD1. The CDR3 spans 13 residues. V was pared by 7 bases and J by 11 bases, with 9 bases of the junction left unmatched. The germline CDR1 and CDR2 sequences are MNHEY and SMNVEV (reference sequence). The CDR3 here is CASTLLQGGKLFF. The CDR3 DNA reads as TGTGCCAGCACACTACTACAGGGGGGGAAACTGTTTTTT. Using reference TRBV27 and TRBJ1-4 for the parts outside the CDR3, the full variable domain is EAQVTQNPRYLITVTGKKLTVTCSQNMNHEYMSWYRQDPGLGLRQIYYSMNVEVTDKGDVPEGYKVSRKEKRNFPLILESPSPNQTSLYFCASTLLQGGKLFFGSGTQLSVL.